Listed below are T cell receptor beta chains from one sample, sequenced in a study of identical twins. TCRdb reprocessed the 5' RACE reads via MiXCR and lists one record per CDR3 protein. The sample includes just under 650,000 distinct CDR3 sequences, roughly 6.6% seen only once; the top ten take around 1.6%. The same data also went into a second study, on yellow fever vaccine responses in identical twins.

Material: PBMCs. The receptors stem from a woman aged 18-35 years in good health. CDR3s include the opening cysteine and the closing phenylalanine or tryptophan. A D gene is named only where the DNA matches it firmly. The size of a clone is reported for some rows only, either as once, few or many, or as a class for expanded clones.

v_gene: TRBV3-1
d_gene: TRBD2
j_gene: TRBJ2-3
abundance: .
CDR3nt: TGTGCCAGCAGCCAACTAGCGGGACGCACAGATACGCAGTATTTT
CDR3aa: CASSQLAGRTDTQYF

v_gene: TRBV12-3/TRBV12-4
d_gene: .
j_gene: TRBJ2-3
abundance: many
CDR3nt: TGTGCCAGCACTCCTGGGGGATATACGCAGTATTTT
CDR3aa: CASTPGGYTQYF

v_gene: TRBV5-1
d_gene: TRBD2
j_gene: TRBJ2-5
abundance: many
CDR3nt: TGCGCCAGCAGCTTGGGGGACTGGACTAGCGGGAAGAAAGAGACCCAGTACTTC
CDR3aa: CASSLGDWTSGKKETQYF

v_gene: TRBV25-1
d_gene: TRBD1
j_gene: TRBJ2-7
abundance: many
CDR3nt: TGTGCCAGCAGTGTCGGGACAGCCCTCTACGAGCAGTACTTC
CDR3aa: CASSVGTALYEQYF

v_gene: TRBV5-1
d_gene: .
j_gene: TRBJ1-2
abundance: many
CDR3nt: TGCGCCAGCAGCTTAGCACTAGAGCAAACCCCTTATGGCTACACCTTC
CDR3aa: CASSLALEQTPYGYTF

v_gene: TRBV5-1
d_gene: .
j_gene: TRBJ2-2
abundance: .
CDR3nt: TGCGCCAGCAGCTTGGAGGCAGGGAGGACCGGGGAGCTGTTTTTT
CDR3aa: CASSLEAGRTGELFF

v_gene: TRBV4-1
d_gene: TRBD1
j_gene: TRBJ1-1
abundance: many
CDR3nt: TGCGCCAGCAGTCAAGGCGGGACAGCAAACACTGAAGCTTTCTTT
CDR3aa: CASSQGGTANTEAFF

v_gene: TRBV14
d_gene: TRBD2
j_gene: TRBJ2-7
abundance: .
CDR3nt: TGTGCCAGCAGCCAAGGGACGGGAGGGCCCTACGAGCAGTACTTC
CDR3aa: CASSQGTGGPYEQYF

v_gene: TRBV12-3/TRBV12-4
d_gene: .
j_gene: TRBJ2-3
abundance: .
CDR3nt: TGTGCCAGCAGACCCAGGGTTAAGTCCACAGATACGCAGTATTTT
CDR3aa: CASRPRVKSTDTQYF

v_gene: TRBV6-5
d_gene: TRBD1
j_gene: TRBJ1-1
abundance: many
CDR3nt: TGTGCCAGCAGTTACGCGACAGGGTTTGGTACTGAAGCTTTCTTT
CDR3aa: CASSYATGFGTEAFF

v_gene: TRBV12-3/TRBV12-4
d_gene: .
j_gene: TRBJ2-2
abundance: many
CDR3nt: TGTGCCAGCAGTTTACGGGTACAGGGTAACGGGGAGCTGTTTTTT
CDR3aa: CASSLRVQGNGELFF

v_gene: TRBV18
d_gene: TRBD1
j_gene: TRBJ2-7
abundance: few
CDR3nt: TGTGCCAGCTCACCTGGGGACAGGGGGCGCGAGCAGTACTTC
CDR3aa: CASSPGDRGREQYF

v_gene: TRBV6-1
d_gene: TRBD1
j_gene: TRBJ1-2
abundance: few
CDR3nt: TGTGCCAGCAGCTCCCCGACCGGGACAGGGGAGTATGGCTACACCTTC
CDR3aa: CASSSPTGTGEYGYTF

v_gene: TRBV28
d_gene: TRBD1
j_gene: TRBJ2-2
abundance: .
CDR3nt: TGTGCCAGCAGTCCCCGACAGGGGGCTCGGGGCGGGGAGCTGTTTTTT
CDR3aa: CASSPRQGARGGELFF

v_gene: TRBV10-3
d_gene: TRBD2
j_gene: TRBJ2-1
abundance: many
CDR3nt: TGTGCCATCAGTGTACCACTAGCGGGAGGCCAAGGCTCCTACAATGAGCAGTTCTTC
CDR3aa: CAISVPLAGGQGSYNEQFF

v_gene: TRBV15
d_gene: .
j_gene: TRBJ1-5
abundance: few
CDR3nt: TGTGCCACCCGGGGGAGTAGCAATCAGCCCCAGCATTTT
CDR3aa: CATRGSSNQPQHF

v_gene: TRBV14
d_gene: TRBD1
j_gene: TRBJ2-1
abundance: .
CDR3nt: TGTGCCAGCAGCCAAGTAACGTCCGGGACAGGGCAGGGTGAGCAGTTCTTC
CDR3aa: CASSQVTSGTGQGEQFF

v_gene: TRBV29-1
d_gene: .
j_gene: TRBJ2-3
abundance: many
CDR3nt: TGCAGCGCTGCACCAGGGGATACGCAGTATTTT
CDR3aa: CSAAPGDTQYF

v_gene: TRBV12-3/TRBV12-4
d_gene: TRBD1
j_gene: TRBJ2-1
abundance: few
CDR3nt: TGTGCCAGCGTTTGGGGGGACAGGGGGTACAATGAGCAGTTCTTC
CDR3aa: CASVWGDRGYNEQFF

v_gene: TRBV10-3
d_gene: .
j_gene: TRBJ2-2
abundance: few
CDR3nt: TGTGCCATCAGTGAACGGTCAAAAGGCACCGGGGAGCTGTTTTTT
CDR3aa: CAISERSKGTGELFF

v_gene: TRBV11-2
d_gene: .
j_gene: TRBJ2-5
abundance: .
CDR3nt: TGTGCCAGCAAACACTCTTTTTCAGAGACCCAGTACTTC
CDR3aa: CASKHSFSETQYF

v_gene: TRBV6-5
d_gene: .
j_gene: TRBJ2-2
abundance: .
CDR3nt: TGTGCCAGCAGTTTACTCGGGACATCCACCGGGGAGCTGTTTTTT
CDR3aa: CASSLLGTSTGELFF

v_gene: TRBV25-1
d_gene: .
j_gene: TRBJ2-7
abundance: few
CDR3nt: TGTGCCAGCAGTGAATCCTGGGACATGGCCCTCGGCGAGCAGTACTTC
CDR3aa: CASSESWDMALGEQYF

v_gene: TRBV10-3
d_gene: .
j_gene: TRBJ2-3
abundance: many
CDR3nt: TGTGCCATCAGTGAGTCGCTTGCGTTGGGCGGCACAGATACGCAGTATTTT
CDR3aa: CAISESLALGGTDTQYF

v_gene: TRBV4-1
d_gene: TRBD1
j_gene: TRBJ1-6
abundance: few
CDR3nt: TGCGCCAGCAGCCAAGGCCCCGGGACAGTGGGTTCACCCCTCCACTTT
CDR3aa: CASSQGPGTVGSPLHF

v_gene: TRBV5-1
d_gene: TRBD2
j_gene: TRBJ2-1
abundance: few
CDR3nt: TGCGCCAGCAGCGTGACTAGCCGGTCCCTCAATGAGCAGTTCTTC
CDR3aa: CASSVTSRSLNEQFF

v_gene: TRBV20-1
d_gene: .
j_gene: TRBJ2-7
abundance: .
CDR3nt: TGCAGTGCTACGGTCGCCGGGACCCCATACGACGAGCAGTACTTC
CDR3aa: CSATVAGTPYDEQYF

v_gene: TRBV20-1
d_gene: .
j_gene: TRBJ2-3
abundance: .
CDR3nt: TGCAGCGCGCCTTCGCGGCAGTACAGAGATACGCAGTATTTT
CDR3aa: CSAPSRQYRDTQYF

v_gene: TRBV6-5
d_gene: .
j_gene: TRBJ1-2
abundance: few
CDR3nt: TGTGCCAGCAGTTCCGAAGTACTCAACAGGGTCTATGGCTACACCTTC
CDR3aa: CASSSEVLNRVYGYTF